This T cell receptor (beta chain) comes out of a study of shared T cell receptors in the human thymus. Germline V gives CDR1 DFQATT, CDR2 SNEGSKA (reference sequence). After removal of 6 bases from V and 4 bases from J, the junction contained 2 bases not matched to a gene. The CDR3 sequence is 11 residues long. Some clones are missing from TCRdb's copy, which holds only in-frame ones; the method was immunoSEQ multiplex PCR. Of roughly 560,000 clones in the sample, 75% to 80% are singletons; the top ten hold 0.01% to 0.015%. This same sample was also taken into another study, of human thymus T cells. In that study: Donors were healthy Finnish infants having corrective surgery for congenital heart defects. Corrective cardiac surgery supplied the resected thymus tissue. Thymic and blood repertoires seemed to show skewed V and J gene use. Reports from related research described highly overlapping thymic repertoires among unrelated individuals.

The clonotype originates from a boy under three years old with a congenital heart defect. Sequenced: thymocytes. The rearrangement joins TRBV20-1 to TRBJ2-5; 7 nucleotides agree with TRBD2. The chain's CDR3 is CSAIAGETQYF. The CDR3 bases are TGCAGTGCAATAGCGGGAGAGACCCAGTACTTC.